The 28 T cell receptor beta chains reported below all come from one sample, sequenced in a study of graft-versus-host responses after intestinal transplantation (dated by TCRdb to about 2021). Intraepithelial and lamina propria lymphocytes were isolated from graft specimens using dithiothreitol, EDTA incubations and collagenase D digestion. Library preparation employed the immunoSEQ multiplex PCR assay. TCRdb stores this immuneACCESS table with in-frame sequences only. Part of the clones is absent; in the studies checked, under half of the shortfall reflects unresolved V genes, and no reason is known for the rest. Here the sample has 60,000 to 70,000 clones; roughly 89% occur a single time. The ten largest clones take up more than 1.5% of the sample. Here the sequenced sample was ileum tissue, taken 350 to 400 days after transplant. These receptors were collected from a human patient who received an intestinal transplant, so some T cells may come from the graft donor.

The V and J genes are TRBV28 and TRBJ2-3; D gene unclear. The CDR3 is made up of 16 amino acids. Germline values: CDR1 MDHEN, CDR2 SYDVKM. The V gene lost 5 bases and the J gene lost 2 bases, with 17 bases spanning the gap. The CDR3 region is CASSPITPVNTDTQYF. The CDR3 region has the DNA TGTGCCAGCAGTCCCATTACACCAGTCAACACAGATACGCAGTATTTT. Based on the CDR3 plus reference TRBV28 and TRBJ2-3, the full variable domain is DVKVTQSSRYLVKRTGEKVFLECVQDMDHENMFWYRQDPGLGLRLIYFSYDVKMKEKGDIPEGYSVSREKKERFSLILESASTNQTSMYLCASSPITPVNTDTQYFGPGTRLTVL.

The chain links TRBV9 to TRBJ2-5; TRBD2 aligns across 9 bases. Germline CDR1 is SGDLS and CDR2 is YYNGEE. With 8 bases clipped from V and 5 bases from J, the junction kept 10 bases outside the gene matches. The CDR3 contains 14 residues. The CDR3 sequence is CASGGSGGAETQYF. CDR3 coding DNA: TGTGCCAGTGGGGGTAGCGGGGGAGCTGAGACCCAGTACTTC.

The genes are TRBV6-1 and TRBJ2-2; 10 positions agree with TRBD2. Germline V lookup: CDR1 MNHNS, CDR2 SASEGT. The length of the CDR3 is 17 residues. J lost 5 bases, V lost 2 bases, and 8 bases had no gene match. The CDR3 DNA reads TGTGCCAGCAGTGAAACTCTAGCGGGAGATCGAACCGGGGAGCTGTTTTTT. Translated: CASSETLAGDRTGELFF.

The V and J genes are TRBV11-3 and TRBJ2-3; D is uncertain. The CDR3 sequence is 14 residues long. Trimming pared 2 bases from V and 1 base from J, leaving 7 bases between. Per the germline V gene, CDR1 is SGHNT and CDR2 is YENEEA. The CDR3: CASSLSEGTDTQYF. The DNA of the CDR3 is TGTGCCAGCAGCTTAAGTGAAGGCACAGATACGCAGTATTTT.

This clone was recorded once. The junction shows a germline mismatch at one end, possibly a read error. The chain combines TRBV7-7 with TRBJ2-5; tentatively, D is TRBD1 or TRBD2 (5 bases each). This CDR3 has 15 amino acids. CDR1 and CDR2 from the germline V gene are SSHAT and FNYEAQ (reference sequence). CDR3 loop: CASSLGPGRQETQYF. The CDR3 nucleotides are TGTGCTAGCAGCCTCGGTCCGGGACGTCAAGAGACCCAGTACTTC.

This clone was recorded once. The chain employs TRBV5-1 and TRBJ2-1; 12 bases agree with TRBD1. The CDR3 covers 14 residues. The germline V gene encodes CDR1 SGHRS and CDR2 YFSETQ. Trimming took 4 bases from V and 7 from J; bases not matched to a gene: 3. CDR3 protein: CASSMGQGANEQFF. The CDR3 nucleotides are TGCGCCAGCAGCATGGGACAGGGGGCGAATGAGCAGTTCTTC.

V usage is TRBV19 and J usage is TRBJ1-1, with D unclear. V was pared by 5 bases and J by 6 bases, with 22 bases between. CDR1 is LNHDA and CDR2 is SQIVND in the germline V gene (reference sequence). This CDR3 has 16 residues. The CDR3 loop is CASSARAPQSFAEAFF. CDR3 DNA sequence: TGTGCCAGTAGTGCCCGGGCCCCTCAAAGCTTCGCTGAAGCTTTCTTT.

V gene TRBV5-1 combines with J gene TRBJ2-1, with 12 bases that match TRBD1. The V segment lost 4 bases and the J segment 4 bases; nucleotides outside the gene matches: 6. There are 16 residues in the CDR3. Looked up from germline, CDR1 is SGHRS and CDR2 is YFSETQ. CDR3 sequence reads: CASSRDRGPLYNEQFF. CDR3 bases: TGCGCCAGCAGCCGGGACAGGGGGCCGCTTTACAATGAGCAGTTCTTC.

This chain connects TRBV4-1 to TRBJ1-5; 11 nucleotides match TRBD1. Germline trimming cut 2 bases from V and 7 bases from J; bases unmatched to any gene: 7. The germline gives CDR1 MGHRA, CDR2 YSYEKL. The CDR3 has 16 amino acids. The CDR3 DNA sequence: TGCGCCAGCAGCCAATTCGGGACAGGGGGAGGGCAGCCCCAGCATTTT. This codes for CASSQFGTGGGQPQHF.

The rearrangement joins TRBV4-2 to TRBJ1-1; D is possibly TRBD1 (6 bases). The germline CDR1 and CDR2 sequences are LGHNA and YNFKEQ. Trimming left V 0 bases short and J 5 bases short, with 13 bases between. The CDR3 has 15 residues. CDR3 region: CASSQEGGTRTEAFF. The CDR3 DNA follows: TGTGCCAGCAGCCAAGAAGGGGGAACTAGGACTGAAGCTTTCTTT.

This clone was detected only once. The genes are TRBV6-6 and TRBJ1-5, with D possibly being TRBD1 (5 bases). V gave up 5 bases and J gave up 7 bases, with 12 bases separating them. The CDR3 has 13 amino acids. Germline V gives CDR1 MNHNY, CDR2 SVGAGI (reference sequence). In DNA, the CDR3 is TGTGCCAGCAGTGTCAGGGTAGGGCAGCCCCAGCATTTT. This codes for CASSVRVGQPQHF.

This rearrangement joins TRBV6-5 to TRBJ1-2; D may be TRBD1 (5 bases). Germline V CDR1 and CDR2: MNHEY, SVGAGI. This CDR3 spans 14 amino acids. With 6 bases removed from V and 2 bases from J, the gap between germline ends came to 13 bases. The CDR3 sequence: CASSQNRDNYGYTF. The DNA for the CDR3 is TGTGCCAGCAGCCAAAACCGGGACAACTATGGCTACACCTTC.

V usage is TRBV6-1 and J usage is TRBJ2-1, with D tentatively TRBD2 (6 bases). CDR1 is MNHNS and CDR2 is SASEGT in the germline V gene. The length of the CDR3 is 15 residues. V was pared by 1 base and J by 3 bases, with 10 bases between. The CDR3 DNA reads as TGTGCCAGCAGTGAAGAACTAGCCCTCTACAATGAGCAGTTCTTC. Protein: CASSEELALYNEQFF.

The rearrangement uses TRBV5-6 and TRBJ1-2; possibly TRBD1 for D (6 bases). The CDR3 spans 13 residues. Looked up from germline, CDR1 is SGHDT and CDR2 is YYEEEE. Trimming pared 4 bases from V and 4 bases from J, leaving 11 bases between. The CDR3 bases are TGTGCCAGCAGCCACAGGGCCCGCTATGGCTACACCTTC. Translated, it gives CASSHRARYGYTF.

This clone was counted a few times. The chain employs TRBV28 and TRBJ1-4; 8 nucleotides agree with TRBD1. V shed 5 bases, J shed 4 bases, and the junction held 0 bases outside the gene matches. CDR1 MDHEN and CDR2 SYDVKM come from the germline V gene. The CDR3 is 13 amino acids. DNA for the CDR3: TGTGCCAGCAGTGGACAGGGTAATGAAAAACTGTTTTTT. Residues: CASSGQGNEKLFF.

This chain joins TRBV4-1 and TRBJ2-6; D remains ambiguous. CDR3 length: 14 amino acids. Germline assignment: CDR1 MGHRA and CDR2 YSYEKL. Deletions cut 5 bases from V and 0 bases from J, with 5 bases between. The CDR3 spells CASSGPSGANVLTF. The CDR3 DNA follows: TGCGCCAGCAGCGGCCCCTCTGGGGCCAACGTCCTGACTTTC.

The rearrangement links TRBV5-1 to TRBJ1-2; the D gene is possibly TRBD1 (6 bases). Germline CDR1 SGHRS, CDR2 YFSETQ. The CDR3 spans 13 residues. Trimming stripped 0 bases from V and 3 bases from J, with 6 bases between. CDR3 DNA sequence: TGCGCCAGCAGCTTGGACAGGGACTATGGCTACACCTTC. Translation: CASSLDRDYGYTF.

This rearrangement joins TRBV15 to TRBJ1-6; D uncertain. Trimming left V 0 bases short and J 2 bases short, with 11 bases between. CDR1 is LNHNV, CDR2 YYDKDF, per germline (reference sequence). There are 17 residues in the CDR3. Here the CDR3 DNA reads TGTGCCACCAGCAGAGAAACCTCAGCCACCTATAATTCACCCCTCCACTTT. Residues: CATSRETSATYNSPLHF.

J is TRBJ2-7 and V is TRBV10-3; the D gene is possibly TRBD2 (5 bases). Germline V lookup: CDR1 ENHRY, CDR2 SYGVKD. The germline V and J ends were trimmed by 6 bases and 7 bases, with 10 bases remaining between them. The length of the CDR3 is 11 residues. CDR3 residues: CAISPWREQYF. For the CDR3, the DNA is TGTGCCATCAGCCCCTGGAGGGAGCAGTACTTC.

This clone was detected only a few times. V gene TRBV18 combines with J gene TRBJ1-4; D is ambiguous. This CDR3 contains 14 residues. The V end lost 0 bases, the J end lost 3 bases, and 5 bases lay between the germline ends. CDR1 is KGHSH, CDR2 LQKENI, per germline. CDR3 sequence: CASSPPGSNEKLFF. CDR3 DNA sequence: TGTGCCAGCTCACCACCAGGGTCTAATGAAAAACTGTTTTTT.

The chain links TRBV19 to TRBJ2-7; D unresolved. The length of the CDR3 is 13 residues. The germline gives CDR1 LNHDA, CDR2 SQIVND (reference sequence). Trimming removed 3 bases from V and 7 bases from J, with 13 bases in between. The CDR3 sequence: CASSISRPGEQYF. DNA of the CDR3: TGTGCCAGTAGTATTTCGAGGCCTGGGGAGCAGTACTTC.

V and J are TRBV10-3 and TRBJ1-2; D is uncertain. Trimming shortened V by 0 bases and J by 6 bases, and 14 bases separated the two germline ends. This CDR3 comprises 15 residues. Germline assignment: CDR1 ENHRY and CDR2 SYGVKD. The DNA for the CDR3 is TGTGCCATCAGTGAGTCCACAGCTCACCCAGATGGCTACACCTTC. Translated: CAISESTAHPDGYTF.

The chain employs TRBV7-2 and TRBJ1-5, with 7 bases identical to TRBD1. CDR1 is SGHTA and CDR2 is FQGNSA in the germline V gene. This CDR3 is built from 15 residues. J gave up 6 bases and V 3 bases, and 8 bases lay outside the gene matches. The chain's CDR3 is CASSFSGRGGQPQHF. In nucleotides, the CDR3 is TGTGCCAGCAGCTTTAGTGGCAGGGGGGGTCAGCCCCAGCATTTT.

The chain is built from TRBV9 and TRBJ1-1; no clear D. Germline CDR1 is SGDLS and CDR2 is YYNGEE. Trimming shortened V by 1 base and J by 1 base, and 14 bases separated the two germline ends. This CDR3 has 16 residues. The CDR3 DNA reads TGTGCCAGCAGCGTATCAAAGGACTCCGAGAACACTGAAGCTTTCTTT. This translates into CASSVSKDSENTEAFF.

The chain uses TRBV5-1 and TRBJ2-5, with 8 bases lining up with TRBD2. The J call is doubtful: the DNA matches TRBJ2-7 better. Germline lookup yields CDR1 SGHRS and CDR2 YFSETQ. The CDR3 is 15 amino acids. The CDR3 DNA is TGCGCCAGCAGCTTGACCCTGACGGGGGGGTACGAGCAGTACTTC. This gives the protein CASSLTLTGGYEQYF.

The rearrangement uses TRBV29-1 and TRBJ2-1; 12 bases line up with TRBD2. The J segment lost 12 bases and the V segment lost 7 bases, leaving 13 bases of the junction unmatched. CDR1 is SQVTM, CDR2 ANQGSEA, per germline. The CDR3 consists of 14 residues. CDR3 in amino acids: CSDGGLAGGPGQFF. CDR3 nucleotide sequence: TGCAGCGACGGCGGGCTAGCGGGAGGGCCGGGGCAGTTCTTC.

The gene calls are TRBV27 and TRBJ1-1, with no clear D. Germline CDR1 MNHEY, CDR2 SMNVEV (reference sequence). The CDR3 is made up of 15 amino acids. V was cut by 3 bases and J by 3 bases, with 14 bases left in between. The CDR3 here is CASSFKTGRDTEAFF. CDR3 nucleotides: TGTGCCAGCAGTTTCAAGACGGGGAGGGACACTGAAGCTTTCTTT.

This clone appeared a single time. The rearrangement joins TRBV28 to TRBJ2-5; D is uncertain. Trimming shortened V by 6 bases and J by 5 bases, and 10 bases separated the two germline ends. CDR1 is MDHEN, CDR2 SYDVKM, per germline. The CDR3 totals 12 residues. In DNA form, the CDR3 reads TGTGCCAGCAGCCCCATCTGGGAGACCCAGTACTTC. It yields the protein CASSPIWETQYF.